This T cell receptor (beta chain) was retrieved from a study of blood T cell repertoires in COVID-19. Study-wide background: Collection of acute and convalescent COVID-19 samples took place in the United States, Italy and Spain. T cells, B-cell-depleted T cells, or PBMCs provided the cDNA or gDNA that served as material.

It was during active infection that Seattle patients were enrolled and then longitudinally followed. Per the germline V gene, CDR1 is SGDLS and CDR2 is YYNGEE. V gave up 4 bases and J gave up 7 bases; unmatched junction bases: 14. The CDR3 is 15 residues long. Authors' processing steps: From reference gene primer amplification, estimates of nucleated cell counts were derived. Clones were read by immunoSEQ multiplex PCR, and TCRdb kept only the in-frame ones, dropping some. The V and J calls and the clone size are those of that table, but D and trimming were determined from the DNA. Among roughly 150,000 clones listed, 80% to 90% were seen once.

Sequencing was done on a sample of peripheral blood. The genes are TRBV9 and TRBJ2-7; 7 nucleotides agree with TRBD2. The source is a man between 18 and 35 years old with COVID-19, enrolled during active disease. The CDR3 loop is CASSPLAVSRDEQYF. The CDR3, as DNA: TGTGCCAGCAGCCCTCTAGCGGTTTCTCGGGATGAGCAGTACTTC.